These T cell receptor beta chains were read from a single sample in a study of cytomegalovirus exposure and HLA in healthy donors. Only in-frame clones appear in the TCRdb table, and some are missing; sequencing was by immunoSEQ multiplex PCR. The sample comprises more than 80,000 clones, around four fifths of which are singletons, and 1.5% to 2% rests with the top ten. Sequences were obtained from PBMCs. The receptors come from a man aged 50 to 60 in good health and CMV-seronegative. CDR3s include the opening cysteine and the closing phenylalanine or tryptophan. D genes are given only for firm matches. Clone sizes are given selectively: once, few, many, or a class where the clone is expanded.

d_gene: -
j_gene: TRBJ2-5
abundance: -
v_gene: TRBV9
CDR3nt: TGTGCCAGCAGCTTCGACAGCGAGACCCAGTACTTC
CDR3aa: CASSFDSETQYF

d_gene: -
j_gene: TRBJ1-4
abundance: -
v_gene: TRBV6-1
CDR3nt: TGTGCCAGCAGTGTCTCGGGGGTAGGAACTAATGAAAAACTGTTTTTT
CDR3aa: CASSVSGVGTNEKLFF

d_gene: TRBD2
j_gene: TRBJ2-5
abundance: -
v_gene: TRBV6-1
CDR3nt: TGTGCCAGCAGCCCAGGGCGGGGGGCCCAGTACTTC
CDR3aa: CASSPGRGAQYF

d_gene: -
j_gene: TRBJ2-2
abundance: -
v_gene: TRBV5-1
CDR3nt: TGCGCCAGCAGCTTGTCATCCGGGACCGGGGAGCTGTTTTTT
CDR3aa: CASSLSSGTGELFF

d_gene: TRBD1
j_gene: TRBJ1-4
abundance: once
v_gene: TRBV7-2
CDR3nt: TGTGCCAGCAGGATGACAGGGAGTGAAAAACTGTTTTTT
CDR3aa: CASRMTGSEKLFF

d_gene: -
j_gene: TRBJ1-1
abundance: -
v_gene: TRBV13
CDR3nt: TGTGCCAGCAGCTCTTTAAGGGGCAGAAACACTGAAGCTTTCTTT
CDR3aa: CASSSLRGRNTEAFF

d_gene: -
j_gene: TRBJ2-1
abundance: few
v_gene: TRBV5-4
CDR3nt: TGTGCCAGCAGCCCATCTTTCCCCCGAGGGTCCAATGAGCAGTTCTTC
CDR3aa: CASSPSFPRGSNEQFF

d_gene: TRBD1
j_gene: TRBJ1-1
abundance: -
v_gene: TRBV11-2
CDR3nt: TGTGCCAGCAGAGGTCAGGGGGAGACTGAAGCTTTCTTT
CDR3aa: CASRGQGETEAFF

d_gene: -
j_gene: TRBJ2-2
abundance: -
v_gene: TRBV30
CDR3nt: TGTGCCTGGAGCGGGACTCGGAACACCGGGGAGCTGTTTTTT
CDR3aa: CAWSGTRNTGELFF

d_gene: -
j_gene: TRBJ2-3
abundance: -
v_gene: TRBV11-2
CDR3nt: TGTGCCAGCAGCTTAGCCCGGGGGACAGATACGCAGTATTTT
CDR3aa: CASSLARGTDTQYF

d_gene: -
j_gene: TRBJ1-3
abundance: -
v_gene: TRBV2
CDR3nt: TGTGCCAGCAGTAGGAGTTCCTCTGGAAACACCATATATTTT
CDR3aa: CASSRSSSGNTIYF

d_gene: -
j_gene: TRBJ1-1
abundance: -
v_gene: TRBV5-1
CDR3nt: TGCGCCAGCAGCTTCGAACAGGTGAACACTGAAGCTTTCTTT
CDR3aa: CASSFEQVNTEAFF

d_gene: TRBD1
j_gene: TRBJ2-1
abundance: -
v_gene: TRBV13
CDR3nt: TGTGCCAGCAGCGAGCCGATTGGACAGGGGCAGAGCAATGAGCAGTTCTTC
CDR3aa: CASSEPIGQGQSNEQFF

d_gene: TRBD1
j_gene: TRBJ2-3
abundance: -
v_gene: TRBV5-1
CDR3nt: TGCGCCAGCAGTTCATGGACAGGGGCAGATACGCAGTATTTT
CDR3aa: CASSSWTGADTQYF

d_gene: -
j_gene: TRBJ1-2
abundance: few
v_gene: TRBV11-2
CDR3nt: TGTGCCAGCAGCTTAGGGGCAAGGAACTATGGCTACACCTTC
CDR3aa: CASSLGARNYGYTF

d_gene: TRBD1
j_gene: TRBJ1-6
abundance: -
v_gene: TRBV9
CDR3nt: TGTGCCAGCAGCTCTCTTGGGGGGACAGCTTATAATTCACCCCTCCACTTT
CDR3aa: CASSSLGGTAYNSPLHF

d_gene: -
j_gene: TRBJ1-5
abundance: -
v_gene: TRBV4-2
CDR3nt: TGTGCCAGCAGCCGAACAGGGAACTACAATCAGCCCCAGCATTTT
CDR3aa: CASSRTGNYNQPQHF

d_gene: TRBD1
j_gene: TRBJ1-1
abundance: -
v_gene: TRBV5-4
CDR3nt: TGTGCCAGCAGTTTTCGACAGGGATTGGCTGAAGCTTTCTTT
CDR3aa: CASSFRQGLAEAFF

d_gene: -
j_gene: TRBJ1-6
abundance: -
v_gene: TRBV4-1
CDR3nt: TGCGCCAGCAGCCTACAGGGTCGTTCTGGGTCACCCCTCCACTTT
CDR3aa: CASSLQGRSGSPLHF

d_gene: -
j_gene: TRBJ1-2
abundance: few
v_gene: TRBV6-5
CDR3nt: TGTGCCAGCAGTGACACGTATGGCTACACCTTC
CDR3aa: CASSDTYGYTF

d_gene: -
j_gene: TRBJ1-1
abundance: few
v_gene: TRBV6-5
CDR3nt: TGTGCCAGCAGTTTAGGGGTGACGTCCACTGAAGCTTTCTTT
CDR3aa: CASSLGVTSTEAFF

d_gene: -
j_gene: TRBJ2-1
abundance: -
v_gene: TRBV7-6
CDR3nt: TGTGCCAGCAGCTTAGAGCCTAGCTCTAATGAGCAGTTCTTC
CDR3aa: CASSLEPSSNEQFF

d_gene: TRBD2
j_gene: TRBJ2-3
abundance: once
v_gene: TRBV4-1
CDR3nt: TGCGCCAGCAGCCCACTTCCTAGCGGGGGGCCCACAGATACGCAGTATTTT
CDR3aa: CASSPLPSGGPTDTQYF

d_gene: -
j_gene: TRBJ2-1
abundance: once
v_gene: TRBV19
CDR3nt: TGTGCCAGTTCTAGTAATTGGTTTGAGCAGTTCTTC
CDR3aa: CASSSNWFEQFF